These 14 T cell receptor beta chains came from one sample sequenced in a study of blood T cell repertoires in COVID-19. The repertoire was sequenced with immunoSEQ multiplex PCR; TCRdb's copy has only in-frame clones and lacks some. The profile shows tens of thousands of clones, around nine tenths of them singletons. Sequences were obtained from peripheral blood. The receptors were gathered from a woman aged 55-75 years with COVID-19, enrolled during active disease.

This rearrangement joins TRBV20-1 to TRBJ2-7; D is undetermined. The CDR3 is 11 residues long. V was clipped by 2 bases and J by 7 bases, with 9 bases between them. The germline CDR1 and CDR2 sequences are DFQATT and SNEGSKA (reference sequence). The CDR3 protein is CSARTPKEQYF. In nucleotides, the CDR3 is TGCAGTGCTAGAACCCCTAAGGAGCAGTACTTC.

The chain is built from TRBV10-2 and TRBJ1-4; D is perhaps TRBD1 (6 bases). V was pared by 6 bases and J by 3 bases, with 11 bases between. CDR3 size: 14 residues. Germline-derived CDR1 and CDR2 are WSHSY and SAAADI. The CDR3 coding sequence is TGCGCCAGCAGGAAACAGGGCTCTAATGAAAAACTGTTTTTT. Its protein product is CASRKQGSNEKLFF.

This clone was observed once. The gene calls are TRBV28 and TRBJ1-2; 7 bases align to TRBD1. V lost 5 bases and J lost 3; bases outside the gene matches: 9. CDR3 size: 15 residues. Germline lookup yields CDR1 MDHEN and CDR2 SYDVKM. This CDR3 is CASSDGGGADYGYTF. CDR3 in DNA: TGTGCCAGCAGTGACGGAGGGGGCGCGGACTATGGCTACACCTTC.

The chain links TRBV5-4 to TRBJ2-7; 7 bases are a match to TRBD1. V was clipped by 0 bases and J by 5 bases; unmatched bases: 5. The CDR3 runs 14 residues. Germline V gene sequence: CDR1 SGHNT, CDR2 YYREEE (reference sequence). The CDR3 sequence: CASSLDVGGHEQYF. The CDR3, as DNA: TGTGCCAGCAGCTTGGATGTAGGGGGCCACGAGCAGTACTTC.

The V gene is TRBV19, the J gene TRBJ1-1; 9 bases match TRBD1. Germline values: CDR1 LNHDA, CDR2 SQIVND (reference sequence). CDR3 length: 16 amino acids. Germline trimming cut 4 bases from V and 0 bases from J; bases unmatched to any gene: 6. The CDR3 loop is CASSTTGGGMNTEAFF. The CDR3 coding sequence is TGTGCCAGTAGTACCACAGGGGGCGGGATGAACACTGAAGCTTTCTTT.

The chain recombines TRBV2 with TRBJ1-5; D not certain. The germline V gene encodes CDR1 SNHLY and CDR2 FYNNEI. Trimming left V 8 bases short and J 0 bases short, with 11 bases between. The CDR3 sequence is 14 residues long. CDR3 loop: CASAAQYSNQPQHF. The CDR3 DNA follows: TGTGCCAGCGCGGCACAATATAGCAATCAGCCCCAGCATTTT.

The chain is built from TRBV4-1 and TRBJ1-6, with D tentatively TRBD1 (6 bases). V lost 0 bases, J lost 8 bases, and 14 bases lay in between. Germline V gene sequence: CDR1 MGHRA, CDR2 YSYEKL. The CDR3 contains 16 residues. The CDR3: CASSQDAQGRHSPLHF. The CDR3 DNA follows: TGCGCCAGCAGCCAAGATGCGCAGGGGAGACATTCACCCCTCCACTTT.

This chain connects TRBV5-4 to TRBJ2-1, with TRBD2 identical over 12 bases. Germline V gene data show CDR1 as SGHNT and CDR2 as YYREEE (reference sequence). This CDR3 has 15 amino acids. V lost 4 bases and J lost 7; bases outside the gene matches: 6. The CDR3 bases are TGTGCCAGCAGCCCGACTAGCGGGAGTGGGAATGAGCAGTTCTTC. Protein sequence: CASSPTSGSGNEQFF.

CDR3 in amino acids: CASIKSGTAITEQFF. The CDR3 bases are TGTGCCAGTATTAAATCCGGGACAGCCATAACCGAGCAGTTCTTC. The chain recombines TRBV6-5 with TRBJ2-1; 7 bases map to TRBD1. Germline CDR1 reads MNHEY; CDR2 reads SVGAGI. J was trimmed by 10 bases and V by 9 bases; bases with no gene match: 18. The CDR3 covers 15 residues.

The CDR3 spells CASSPFYEQYF. DNA for the CDR3: TGTGCCAGCAGTCCCTTCTACGAGCAGTACTTC. The chain combines TRBV6-6 with TRBJ2-7; D not resolved. Germline lookup yields CDR1 MNHNY and CDR2 SVGAGI (reference sequence). The CDR3 extends over 11 amino acids. Between the trimmed V and J ends, which lost 5 bases and 3 bases, there was a span of 5 bases.

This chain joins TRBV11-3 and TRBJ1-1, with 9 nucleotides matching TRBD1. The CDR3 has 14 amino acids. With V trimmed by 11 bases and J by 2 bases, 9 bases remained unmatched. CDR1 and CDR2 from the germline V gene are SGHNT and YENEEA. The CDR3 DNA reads TGTGCCTCAACGTGGGGACAGGGAAACACTGAAGCTTTCTTT. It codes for CASTWGQGNTEAFF.

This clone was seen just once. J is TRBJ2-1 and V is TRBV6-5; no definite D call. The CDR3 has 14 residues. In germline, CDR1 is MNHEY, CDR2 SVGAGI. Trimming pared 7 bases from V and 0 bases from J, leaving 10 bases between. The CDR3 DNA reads TGTGCCAGCATAGTTAACCCCTCCTACAATGAGCAGTTCTTC. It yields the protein CASIVNPSYNEQFF.

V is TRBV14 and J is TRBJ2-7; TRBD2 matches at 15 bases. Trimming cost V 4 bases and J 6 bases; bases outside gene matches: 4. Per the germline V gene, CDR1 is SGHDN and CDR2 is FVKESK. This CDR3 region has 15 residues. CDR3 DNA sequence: TGTGCCAGCAGCCGGACTAGCGGGAGGGGGGGCGAGCAGTACTTC. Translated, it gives CASSRTSGRGGEQYF.

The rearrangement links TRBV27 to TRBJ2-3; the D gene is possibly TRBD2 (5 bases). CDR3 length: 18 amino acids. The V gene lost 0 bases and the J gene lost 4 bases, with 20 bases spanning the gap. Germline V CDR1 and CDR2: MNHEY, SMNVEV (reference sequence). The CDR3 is CASSLSYGIPQRADTQYF. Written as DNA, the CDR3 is TGTGCCAGCAGTTTATCTTATGGGATACCCCAGAGGGCAGATACGCAGTATTTT.